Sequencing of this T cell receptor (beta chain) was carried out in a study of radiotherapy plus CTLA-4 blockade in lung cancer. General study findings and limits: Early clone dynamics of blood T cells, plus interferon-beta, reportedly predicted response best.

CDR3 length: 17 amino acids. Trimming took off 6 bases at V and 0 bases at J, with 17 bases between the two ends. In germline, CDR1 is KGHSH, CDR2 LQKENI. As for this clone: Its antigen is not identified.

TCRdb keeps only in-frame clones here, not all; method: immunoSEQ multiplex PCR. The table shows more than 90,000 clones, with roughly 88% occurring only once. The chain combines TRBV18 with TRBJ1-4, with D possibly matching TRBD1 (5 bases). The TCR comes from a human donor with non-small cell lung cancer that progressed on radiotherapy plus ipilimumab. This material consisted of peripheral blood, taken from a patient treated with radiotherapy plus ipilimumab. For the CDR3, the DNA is TGTGCCAGCTCGATGGGGGGGAACCCAACAACTAATGAAAAACTGTTTTTT. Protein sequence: CASSMGGNPTTNEKLFF. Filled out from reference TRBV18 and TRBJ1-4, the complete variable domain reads NAGVMQNPRHLVRRRGQEARLRCSPMKGHSHVYWYRQLPEEGLKFMVYLQKENIIDESGMPKERFSAEFPKEGPSILRIQQVVRGDSAAYFCASSMGGNPTTNEKLFFGSGTQLSVL.